This TCR beta chain was identified in a study of T cell changes during pregnancy in multiple sclerosis. The protocol was immunoSEQ multiplex PCR, while the TCRdb copy is restricted to in-frame clones and leaves out a portion. The repertoire consists of fewer than 60,000 clones, with 94% occurring once and the leading ten covering around 0.31%. The receptor comes from a female donor with multiple sclerosis, enrolled in a pregnancy study. Sample: CD4+ T cells from peripheral blood mononuclear cells, taken in the third trimester of pregnancy.

The CDR3 nucleotides are TGTGCCAGCAGCTTAGGCTTACTAGAGACCCAGTACTTC. Protein product: CASSLGLLETQYF. The chain is built from TRBV11-2 and TRBJ2-5, with unresolved D. The CDR3 extends over 13 amino acids. The germline V and J ends were trimmed by 1 base and 4 bases, with 7 bases remaining between them. The germline V gene encodes CDR1 SGHAT and CDR2 FQNNGV.